Listed below are T cell receptor beta chains from one sample, sequenced in a study of cytomegalovirus exposure and HLA in healthy donors. Generated by immunoSEQ multiplex PCR, the TCRdb table keeps only in-frame clones and is missing some. This sample contains about 140,000 clones. Material: PBMCs. These receptors came from a male donor in good health and CMV-seronegative. Both conserved end residues are part of each CDR3. Fields, in order: CDR3 length, J gene, V gene, D gene, CDR3 DNA, CDR3 protein. A D gene is named only where the DNA matches it firmly.

CDR3 length: 14; J gene: TRBJ1-2; V gene: TRBV6-5; D gene: .; CDR3 DNA: TGTGCCAGCAGGGACGACAGGCCTAACTATGGCTACACCTTC; CDR3 protein: CASRDDRPNYGYTF
CDR3 length: 16; J gene: TRBJ2-1; V gene: TRBV29-1; D gene: TRBD2; CDR3 DNA: TGCAGCGCCTCCCTGGGACTAGTGACGCACTACAATGAGCAGTTCTTC; CDR3 protein: CSASLGLVTHYNEQFF
CDR3 length: 12; J gene: TRBJ1-6; V gene: TRBV28; D gene: TRBD1; CDR3 DNA: TGTGCCAGCAGTTCCCTCGTAGGGGGCTTCGACTTT; CDR3 protein: CASSSLVGGFDF
CDR3 length: 14; J gene: TRBJ1-3; V gene: TRBV30; D gene: .; CDR3 DNA: TGTGCCTGGACCGACAGGTACTCTGGAAACACCATATATTTT; CDR3 protein: CAWTDRYSGNTIYF
CDR3 length: 15; J gene: TRBJ1-3; V gene: TRBV4-1; D gene: .; CDR3 DNA: TGCGCCAGCAGCCAAGAACAGTACTCTGGAAACACCATATATTTT; CDR3 protein: CASSQEQYSGNTIYF
CDR3 length: 15; J gene: TRBJ2-1; V gene: TRBV9; D gene: TRBD2; CDR3 DNA: TGTGCCAGCAGCGCCCTAGCGGGGCTATACAATGAGCAGTTCTTC; CDR3 protein: CASSALAGLYNEQFF
CDR3 length: 13; J gene: TRBJ1-1; V gene: TRBV30; D gene: .; CDR3 DNA: TGTGCCTGGAAAACAGGGAGATCCACTGAAGCTTTCTTT; CDR3 protein: CAWKTGRSTEAFF
CDR3 length: 17; J gene: TRBJ2-6; V gene: TRBV4-1; D gene: TRBD2; CDR3 DNA: TGCGCCAGCAGCCAAGATGGGGGGGGTTCTGGGGCCAACGTCCTGACTTTC; CDR3 protein: CASSQDGGGSGANVLTF
CDR3 length: 15; J gene: TRBJ1-6; V gene: TRBV28; D gene: TRBD1; CDR3 DNA: TGTGCCAGCGGTGGGACAGGACCCCTTAATTCACCCCTCCACTTT; CDR3 protein: CASGGTGPLNSPLHF
CDR3 length: 15; J gene: TRBJ2-1; V gene: TRBV5-1; D gene: TRBD1; CDR3 DNA: TGCGCCAGCAGCGAAAGGACAGGGGGGAGCTATGAGCAGTTCTTC; CDR3 protein: CASSERTGGSYEQFF
CDR3 length: 15; J gene: TRBJ1-4; V gene: TRBV4-1; D gene: .; CDR3 DNA: TGCGCCAGCAGCCAGTCGTTCAGGATAAGAGAAAAACTGTTTTTT; CDR3 protein: CASSQSFRIREKLFF
CDR3 length: 17; J gene: TRBJ1-2; V gene: TRBV15; D gene: .; CDR3 DNA: TGTGCCACCAGCAGAGATAGAGAGGGCCGGTTAGCGTATGGCTACACCTTC; CDR3 protein: CATSRDREGRLAYGYTF
CDR3 length: 12; J gene: TRBJ2-1; V gene: TRBV10-2; D gene: .; CDR3 DNA: TGCGCCAGCAGTGTTGGCAGGAATGAGCAGTTCTTC; CDR3 protein: CASSVGRNEQFF
CDR3 length: 16; J gene: TRBJ2-7; V gene: TRBV4-1; D gene: TRBD1; CDR3 DNA: TGCGCCAGCAGCAGTGAGGGGCAGGGGGTCTCCTACGAGCAGTACTTC; CDR3 protein: CASSSEGQGVSYEQYF
CDR3 length: 15; J gene: TRBJ2-1; V gene: TRBV29-1; D gene: TRBD2; CDR3 DNA: TGCAGCGTTGGCCGTGGGCGGGAGGGCGAAGGTCTGAAGTTCTTC; CDR3 protein: CSVGRGREGEGLKFF
CDR3 length: 13; J gene: TRBJ2-2; V gene: TRBV6-5; D gene: .; CDR3 DNA: TGTGCCAGCACGTCGAGAGGGATCGGGGAGCTGTTTTTT; CDR3 protein: CASTSRGIGELFF
CDR3 length: 13; J gene: TRBJ1-1; V gene: TRBV28; D gene: .; CDR3 DNA: TGTGCCCACCGAGTCGGGGGTAGGACTGAAGCTTTCTTT; CDR3 protein: CAHRVGGRTEAFF
CDR3 length: 13; J gene: TRBJ1-2; V gene: TRBV19; D gene: TRBD1; CDR3 DNA: TGTGCCAGTGGGGACAGTCTTAACTATGGCTACACCTTC; CDR3 protein: CASGDSLNYGYTF
CDR3 length: 15; J gene: TRBJ1-5; V gene: TRBV7-9; D gene: .; CDR3 DNA: TGTGCCAGCAGCTCTGGCGGCCGCTTTTATTCGCCCCAGCATTTT; CDR3 protein: CASSSGGRFYSPQHF
CDR3 length: 17; J gene: TRBJ2-1; V gene: TRBV4-3; D gene: TRBD2; CDR3 DNA: TGCGCCAGCAGCCAAGCTCCTTCGCCGGGACTAGTCAATGAGCAGTTCTTC; CDR3 protein: CASSQAPSPGLVNEQFF
CDR3 length: 14; J gene: TRBJ1-2; V gene: TRBV29-1; D gene: .; CDR3 DNA: TGCAGCGTTGAAGCGCCGAGGACAGCGTATGGCTACACCTTC; CDR3 protein: CSVEAPRTAYGYTF
CDR3 length: 13; J gene: TRBJ2-2; V gene: TRBV28; D gene: .; CDR3 DNA: TGTGCCAGCAGTTTTCGGAACACCGGGGAGCTGTTTTTT; CDR3 protein: CASSFRNTGELFF
CDR3 length: 17; J gene: TRBJ2-3; V gene: TRBV5-1; D gene: TRBD2; CDR3 DNA: TGCGCCAGCAGCTTGGAGGCTAGCGGGAGGAGCACAGATACGCAGTATTTT; CDR3 protein: CASSLEASGRSTDTQYF
CDR3 length: 14; J gene: TRBJ1-2; V gene: TRBV6-5; D gene: .; CDR3 DNA: TGTGCCAGCAGTTACTCCCAGGGGTCGAGTGGCTACACCTTC; CDR3 protein: CASSYSQGSSGYTF
CDR3 length: 15; J gene: TRBJ2-1; V gene: TRBV5-6; D gene: TRBD2; CDR3 DNA: TGTGCCAGCACTTTACTAGCGGGAGAGGGGAATGAGCAGTTCTTC; CDR3 protein: CASTLLAGEGNEQFF
CDR3 length: 16; J gene: TRBJ2-2; V gene: TRBV5-1; D gene: .; CDR3 DNA: TGCGCCAGCAGCTTCGGTGCGGGGACGAACACCGGGGAGCTGTTTTTT; CDR3 protein: CASSFGAGTNTGELFF
CDR3 length: 13; J gene: TRBJ1-1; V gene: TRBV30; D gene: .; CDR3 DNA: TGTGCCTGGAGCGACACCCTGAACACTGAAGCTTTCTTT; CDR3 protein: CAWSDTLNTEAFF
CDR3 length: 16; J gene: TRBJ2-5; V gene: TRBV5-1; D gene: TRBD2; CDR3 DNA: TGCGCCAGCAGCTCCGGGACTAGCGGGAGGGAGGAGACCCAGTACTTC; CDR3 protein: CASSSGTSGREETQYF
CDR3 length: 15; J gene: TRBJ1-2; V gene: TRBV9; D gene: .; CDR3 DNA: TGTGCCAGCAGCAAGGGGGGAGGGGCTAACTATGGCTACACCTTC; CDR3 protein: CASSKGGGANYGYTF
CDR3 length: 14; J gene: TRBJ2-7; V gene: TRBV29-1; D gene: TRBD1; CDR3 DNA: TGCAGCGTTGAAGAACAGGGGTCCTCCTACGAGCAGTACTTC; CDR3 protein: CSVEEQGSSYEQYF
CDR3 length: 16; J gene: TRBJ1-1; V gene: TRBV5-1; D gene: .; CDR3 DNA: TGCGCCAGCAGCTTGGCACCCACAGGCTCGAACACTGAAGCTTTCTTT; CDR3 protein: CASSLAPTGSNTEAFF
CDR3 length: 15; J gene: TRBJ2-3; V gene: TRBV5-1; D gene: .; CDR3 DNA: TGCGCCAGCAGCTTGGATGGGCTAAACACAGATACGCAGTATTTT; CDR3 protein: CASSLDGLNTDTQYF
CDR3 length: 15; J gene: TRBJ2-1; V gene: TRBV11-2; D gene: TRBD2; CDR3 DNA: TGTGCCAGCGGCTGGACTAGCGGGGGTGACAATGAGCAGTTCTTC; CDR3 protein: CASGWTSGGDNEQFF
CDR3 length: 13; J gene: TRBJ2-1; V gene: TRBV5-6; D gene: .; CDR3 DNA: TGTGCCAGCAGCTTGGGGACATCATTTGAGCAGTTCTTC; CDR3 protein: CASSLGTSFEQFF
CDR3 length: 13; J gene: TRBJ2-7; V gene: TRBV14; D gene: .; CDR3 DNA: TGTGCCAGCAGGCGGACACCGAGCTACGAGCAGTACTTC; CDR3 protein: CASRRTPSYEQYF
CDR3 length: 14; J gene: TRBJ1-4; V gene: TRBV30; D gene: .; CDR3 DNA: TGTGCCTGGAGTGGGGGAGGAACTAATGAAAAACTGTTTTTT; CDR3 protein: CAWSGGGTNEKLFF